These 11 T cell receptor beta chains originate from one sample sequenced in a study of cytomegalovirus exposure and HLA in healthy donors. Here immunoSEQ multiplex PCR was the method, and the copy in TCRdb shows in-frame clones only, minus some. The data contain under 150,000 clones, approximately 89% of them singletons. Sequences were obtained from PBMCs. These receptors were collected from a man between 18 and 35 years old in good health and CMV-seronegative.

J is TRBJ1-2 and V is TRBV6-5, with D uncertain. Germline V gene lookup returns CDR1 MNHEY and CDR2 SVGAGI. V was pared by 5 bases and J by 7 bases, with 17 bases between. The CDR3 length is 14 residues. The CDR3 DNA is TGTGCCAGCAGTGAAGAGTACAGATCAAGTGGCTACACCTTC. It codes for CASSEEYRSSGYTF.

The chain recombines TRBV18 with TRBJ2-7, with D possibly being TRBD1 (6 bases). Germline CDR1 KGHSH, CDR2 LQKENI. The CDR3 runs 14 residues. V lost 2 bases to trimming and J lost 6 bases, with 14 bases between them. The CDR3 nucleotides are TGTGCCAGCTCACCAGTGGGGGCGCGGAGCGAGCAGTACTTC. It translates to CASSPVGARSEQYF.

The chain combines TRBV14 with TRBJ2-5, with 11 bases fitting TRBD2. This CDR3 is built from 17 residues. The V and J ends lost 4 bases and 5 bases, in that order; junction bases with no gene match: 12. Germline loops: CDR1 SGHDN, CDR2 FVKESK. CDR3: CASSPGLAGTNGETQYF. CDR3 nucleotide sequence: TGTGCCAGCAGCCCCGGACTAGCGGGCACAAACGGGGAGACCCAGTACTTC.

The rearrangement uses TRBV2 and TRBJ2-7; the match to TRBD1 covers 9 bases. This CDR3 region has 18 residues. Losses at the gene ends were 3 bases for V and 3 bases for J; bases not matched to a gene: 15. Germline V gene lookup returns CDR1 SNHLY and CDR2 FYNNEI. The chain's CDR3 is CASSERGQGLSVIYEQYF. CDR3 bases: TGTGCCAGCAGTGAGAGGGGACAGGGTTTGTCCGTCATCTACGAGCAGTACTTC. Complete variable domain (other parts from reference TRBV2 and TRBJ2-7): EPEVTQTPSHQVTQMGQEVILRCVPISNHLYFYWYRQILGQKVEFLVSFYNNEISEKSEIFDDQFSVERPDGSNFTLKIRSTKLEDSAMYFCASSERGQGLSVIYEQYFGPGTRLTVT.

CDR3 nucleotide sequence: TGCGCCAGCAGCCCAACCGGGACAGGGGCCGCGGGGCAGTACGTC. It is translated as CASSPTGTGAAGQYV. The genes are TRBV5-1 and TRBJ2-7, with 10 nucleotides matching TRBD1. Germline loops: CDR1 SGHRS, CDR2 YFSETQ. CDR3 size: 15 residues. V lost 4 bases, J lost 9 bases, and 13 bases stayed unmatched.

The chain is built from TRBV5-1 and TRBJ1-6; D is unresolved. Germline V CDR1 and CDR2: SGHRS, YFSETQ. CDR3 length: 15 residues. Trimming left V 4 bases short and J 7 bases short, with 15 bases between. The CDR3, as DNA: TGCGCCAGCAGCCCTACCCCGGGAAGCAATTCACCCCTCCACTTT. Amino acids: CASSPTPGSNSPLHF. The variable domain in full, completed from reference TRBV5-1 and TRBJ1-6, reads KAGVTQTPRYLIKTRGQQVTLSCSPISGHRSVSWYQQTPGQGLQFLFEYFSETQRNKGNFPGRFSGRQFSNSRSEMNVSTLELGDSALYLCASSPTPGSNSPLHFGNGTRLTVT.

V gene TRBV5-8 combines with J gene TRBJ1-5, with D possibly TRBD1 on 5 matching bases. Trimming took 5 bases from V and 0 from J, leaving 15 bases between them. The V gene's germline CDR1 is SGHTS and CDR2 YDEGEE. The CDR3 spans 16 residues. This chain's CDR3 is CASSFRGSYSNQPQHF. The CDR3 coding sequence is TGTGCCAGCAGTTTTCGGGGGAGCTATAGCAATCAGCCCCAGCATTTT.

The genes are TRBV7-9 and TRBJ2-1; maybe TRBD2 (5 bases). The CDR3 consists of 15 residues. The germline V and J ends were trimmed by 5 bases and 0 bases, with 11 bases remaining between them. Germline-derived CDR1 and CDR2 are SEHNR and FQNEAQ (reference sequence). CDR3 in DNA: TGTGCCAGCAGCACCGGACTTAGCTCCTACAATGAGCAGTTCTTC. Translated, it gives CASSTGLSSYNEQFF.

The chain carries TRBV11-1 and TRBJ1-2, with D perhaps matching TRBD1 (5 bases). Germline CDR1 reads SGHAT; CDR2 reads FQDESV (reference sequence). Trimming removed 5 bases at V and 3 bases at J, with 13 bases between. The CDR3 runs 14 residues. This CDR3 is CASSLGEGDYGYTF. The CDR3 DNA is TGTGCCAGCAGCCTAGGGGAGGGAGACTATGGCTACACCTTC.

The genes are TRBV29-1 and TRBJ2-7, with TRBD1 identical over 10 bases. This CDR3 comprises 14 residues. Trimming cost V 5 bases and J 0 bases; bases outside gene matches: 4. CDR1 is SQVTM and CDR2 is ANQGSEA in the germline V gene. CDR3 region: CSVKGQGSSYEQYF. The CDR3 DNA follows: TGCAGCGTTAAGGGACAGGGGTCCTCCTACGAGCAGTACTTC.

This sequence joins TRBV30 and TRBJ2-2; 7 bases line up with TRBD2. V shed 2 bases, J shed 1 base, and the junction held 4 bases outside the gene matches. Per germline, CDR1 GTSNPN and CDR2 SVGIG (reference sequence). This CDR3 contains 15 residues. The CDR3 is CAWSTGTMNTGELFF. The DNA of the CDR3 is TGTGCCTGGAGTACCGGGACTATGAACACCGGGGAGCTGTTTTTT.